This TCR beta chain appears in the sequencing data of a study of monozygotic twins with inflammatory bowel disease. Study-level findings and limits: IBD-affected twins scored below their healthy co-twins in TCRbeta diversity (inverse Simpson). There were differing immunosuppressive treatments, which may have added variability to patient repertoires. Concordance status among twins (concordant versus discordant) showed no link to repertoire similarity, possibly from limited power.

From its re-call of the 5' RACE reads, TCRdb lists each CDR3 protein once, without DNA. This sample carries 160,000 or so distinct CDR3 sequences, with roughly 2.4% going to the ten biggest clones. A word on this clonotype: Its antigen is not known.

This receptor was obtained from a human donor with ulcerative colitis or Crohn's disease, or a healthy co-twin of an affected twin (not recorded which). Input material: blood.

CDR3 residues: CASSLVRGAGAKNIQYF. The chain employs TRBV12-3 or TRBV12-4 and TRBJ2-4; the D call of TRBD1 rests on TCRdb alone, since no DNA is present to check it. This CDR3 is built from 17 residues.